This TCR beta chain came from a study of cytomegalovirus exposure and HLA in healthy donors. Study conclusions and caveats: Follow-up analysis seemed to connect common viral pathogens with several of the most significant clusters identified. Later analysis identified a missense DCLRE1C variant that was linked to TCR beta V- and J-gene trimming. Prior analysis indicated that the majority of TCR beta V segments exhibited productivity approximately 87% or approximately 30% of the time. According to reports, the classifier identified cytomegalovirus status with high specificity and sensitivity.

Germline V gene lookup returns CDR1 LNHNV and CDR2 YYDKDF (reference sequence). The CDR3 is 14 amino acids. Trimming pared 5 bases from V and 4 bases from J, leaving 13 bases between. As regards this clone: Its specificity is unknown.

PCR was performed using 60 Vbeta and 13 Jbeta primers. Method: immunoSEQ multiplex PCR; TCRdb's copy keeps in-frame clones and lacks some. The repertoire has roughly 88,000 clones, nearly 70% of them found once; the top ten carry approximately 2.9%. V usage is TRBV15 and J usage is TRBJ2-3; D is possibly TRBD1 (6 bases). The receptor was derived from a man in his forties or fifties in good health and CMV-seronegative. The material sequenced was PBMCs. The CDR3 DNA reads TGTGCCACCAGCCGAACCACAGGGTCAGATACGCAGTATTTT. It is translated as CATSRTTGSDTQYF. The whole variable domain, filled in from reference TRBV15 and TRBJ2-3, reads DAMVIQNPRYQVTQFGKPVTLSCSQTLNHNVMYWYQQKSSQAPKLLFHYYDKDFNNEADTPDNFQSRRPNTSFCFLDIRSPGLGDTAMYLCATSRTTGSDTQYFGPGTRLTVL.